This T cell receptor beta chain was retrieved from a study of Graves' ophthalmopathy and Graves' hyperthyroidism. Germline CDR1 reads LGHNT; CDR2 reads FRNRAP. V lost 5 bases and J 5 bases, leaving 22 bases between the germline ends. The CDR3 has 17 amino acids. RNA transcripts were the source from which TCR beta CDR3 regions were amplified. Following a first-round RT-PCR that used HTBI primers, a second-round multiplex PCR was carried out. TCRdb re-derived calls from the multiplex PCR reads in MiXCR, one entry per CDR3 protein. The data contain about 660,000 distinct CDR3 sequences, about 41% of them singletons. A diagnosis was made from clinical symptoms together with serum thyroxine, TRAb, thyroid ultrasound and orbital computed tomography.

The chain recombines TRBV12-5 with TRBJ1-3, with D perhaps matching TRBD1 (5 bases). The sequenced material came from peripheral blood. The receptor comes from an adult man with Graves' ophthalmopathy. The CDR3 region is CASGEALGGTLRNTIYF. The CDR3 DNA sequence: TGTGCTAGTGGTGAGGCCCTGGGCGGGACGTTAAGAAACACCATATATTTT.